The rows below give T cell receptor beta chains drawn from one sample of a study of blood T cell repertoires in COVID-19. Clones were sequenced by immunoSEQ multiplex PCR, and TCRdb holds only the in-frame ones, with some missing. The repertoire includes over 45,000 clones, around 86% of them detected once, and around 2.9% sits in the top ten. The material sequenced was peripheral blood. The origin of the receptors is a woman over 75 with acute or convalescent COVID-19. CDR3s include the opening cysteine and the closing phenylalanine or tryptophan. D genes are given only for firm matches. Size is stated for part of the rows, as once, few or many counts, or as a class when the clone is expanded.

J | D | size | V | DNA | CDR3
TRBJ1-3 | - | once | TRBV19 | TGTGCCAGTTCCCCCCGGGCTGGGAGCTCTGGAAACACCATATATTTT | CASSPRAGSSGNTIYF
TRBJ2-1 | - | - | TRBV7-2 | TGTGCCAGCAGCTTAGAGACAGGGAGGCGCGGTGAGCAGTTCTTC | CASSLETGRRGEQFF
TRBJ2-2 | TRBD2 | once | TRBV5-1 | TGCGCCAGCAGCTTACGGGGGGGCCCCGGCGGGGAGCTGTTTTTT | CASSLRGGPGGELFF
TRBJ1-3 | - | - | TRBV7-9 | TGTGCCAGCAGCTGGACAGAAGGGTCTGGAAACACCATATATTTT | CASSWTEGSGNTIYF
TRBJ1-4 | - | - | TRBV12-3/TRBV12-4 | TGTGCCAGCAGCCATGGGCCCGAAAAACTGTTTTTT | CASSHGPEKLFF
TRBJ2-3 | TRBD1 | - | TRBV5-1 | TGCGCCAGCAGCTTGTTCGTTACAGGGGGTTCAGATACGCAGTATTTT | CASSLFVTGGSDTQYF
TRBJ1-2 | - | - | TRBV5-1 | TGCGCCAGCAGCTTAGCAGGGATGGATGGCTACACCTTC | CASSLAGMDGYTF
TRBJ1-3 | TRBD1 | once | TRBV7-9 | TGTGCCAGCAGCTCAGGACAGGGGGGCTTCTCTGGAAACACCATATATTTT | CASSSGQGGFSGNTIYF
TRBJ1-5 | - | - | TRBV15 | TGTGCCACCAGCAGAGATCTGGTACGGGATCAGCCCCAGCATTTT | CATSRDLVRDQPQHF
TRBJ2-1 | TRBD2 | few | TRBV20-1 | TGCAGTGCTAGTTTGAGTAGCGGGGGAAATGAGCAGTTCTTC | CSASLSSGGNEQFF
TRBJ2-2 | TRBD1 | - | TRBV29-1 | TGCAGCGCTGGACAGGAAAACACCGGGGAGCTGTTTTTT | CSAGQENTGELFF
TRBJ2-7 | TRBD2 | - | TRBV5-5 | TGTGCCAGCAGCCATTTGGGAGGGCCGACCTCCTACGAGCAGTACTTC | CASSHLGGPTSYEQYF
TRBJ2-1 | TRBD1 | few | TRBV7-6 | TGTGCCAGCAGCCTGGGACAGGGAGATTACAATGAGCAGTTCTTC | CASSLGQGDYNEQFF
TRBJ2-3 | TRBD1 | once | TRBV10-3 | TGTGCCATCAGTTCCCGGACAGGGTCCACAGATACGCAGTATTTT | CAISSRTGSTDTQYF
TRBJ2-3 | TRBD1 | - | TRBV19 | TGTGCCAGTACCCCCTCAGGGGGCGGCGCAGATACGCAGTATTTT | CASTPSGGGADTQYF
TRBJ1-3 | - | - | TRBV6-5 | TGTGCCAGCACCGTGGACACCAGCTCTGGAAACACCATATATTTT | CASTVDTSSGNTIYF
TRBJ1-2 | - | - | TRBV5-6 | TGTGCCAGCAGCTTGGACCCCCCCAGAAACTATGGCTACACCTTC | CASSLDPPRNYGYTF
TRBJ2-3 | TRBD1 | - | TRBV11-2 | TGTGCCAGCAGCTTCCGGGACAGGGAAGCAGATACGCAGTATTTT | CASSFRDREADTQYF